This entry lists 29 T cell receptor beta chains sequenced from one sample in a study of blood T cells in healthy people across ages. Primers used in a second PCR of about 6 to 11 cycles were a sample-barcoded 5' primer and a J-beta primer mix. From the 5' RACE reads, TCRdb called clonotypes with MiXCR, one entry per CDR3 protein. Here the sample spans about 640,000 distinct CDR3 sequences, about 54% being singletons. The sample was blood. The receptors derive from a man aged 55-75 years in good health.

This chain uses TRBV20-1 with TRBJ1-5; D possibly corresponds to TRBD1 (5 bases). Trimming stripped 5 bases from V and 0 bases from J, with 14 bases between. The CDR3 runs 15 residues. Germline V CDR1 and CDR2: DFQATT, SNEGSKA (reference sequence). In nucleotides, the CDR3 is TGCAGTGCTCACCCCCACGGGGCTAGCAATCAGCCCCAGCATTTT. This gives the protein CSAHPHGASNQPQHF.

The CDR3 DNA reads TGCGCCAGCAGCGCGGCCGACCGACAGGTTCCTGGGGCCAACGTCCTGACTTTC. It specifies CASSAADRQVPGANVLTF. V and J are TRBV5-1 and TRBJ2-6, with D perhaps matching TRBD1 (6 bases). The CDR3 length is 18 residues. Per the germline V gene, CDR1 is SGHRS and CDR2 is YFSETQ. V dropped 4 bases and J dropped 2 bases, with 19 bases sitting between them.

V usage is TRBV18 and J usage is TRBJ2-7, with TRBD2 as a possible D gene (5 bases). Germline V gene lookup returns CDR1 KGHSH and CDR2 LQKENI. V was trimmed by 3 bases and J by 0 bases, leaving 9 bases between them. The CDR3 length is 14 residues. The CDR3 loop is CASSPRTPSYEQYF. The CDR3 DNA reads as TGTGCCAGCTCACCTCGGACTCCCTCCTACGAGCAGTACTTC.

The V call is TRBV9, the J call TRBJ2-1; D may be TRBD1 (7 bases). V lost 0 bases and J 7 bases, leaving 17 bases between the germline ends. Germline CDR1 reads SGDLS; CDR2 reads YYNGEE. The CDR3 has 16 amino acids. The CDR3 protein is CASSVGGGGIRNEQFF. The CDR3 DNA sequence: TGTGCCAGCAGCGTAGGAGGAGGGGGCATTCGAAATGAGCAGTTCTTC.

V gene TRBV11-2 combines with J gene TRBJ2-1, with 9 bases matching TRBD1. Germline CDR1 reads SGHAT; CDR2 reads FQNNGV. CDR3 length: 17 amino acids. With 4 bases clipped from V and 8 bases from J, the junction kept 15 bases outside the gene matches. The CDR3 spells CASSSQTHRGQEDEQFF. CDR3 sequence (DNA): TGTGCCAGCAGCTCACAGACTCACAGGGGGCAAGAAGATGAGCAGTTCTTC.

This chain links TRBV9 with TRBJ2-2, with 9 positions matching TRBD2. The CDR3 is 16 residues long. V lost 0 bases and J lost 4; bases outside the gene matches: 4. CDR1 SGDLS and CDR2 YYNGEE come from the germline V gene. CDR3 DNA sequence: TGTGCCAGCAGCGTAGGTCTAGCGGGGACCACCGGGGAGCTGTTTTTT. This encodes CASSVGLAGTTGELFF.

The rearrangement uses TRBV20-1 and TRBJ1-5; D might be TRBD1 (6 bases). The V end was cut by 6 bases, the J end by 2 bases, with 11 bases between. This CDR3 region has 13 residues. Germline CDR1 reads DFQATT; CDR2 reads SNEGSKA (reference sequence). CDR3 DNA: TGCAGTGCAAACAGGGACGGCAATCAGCCCCAGCATTTT. Protein product: CSANRDGNQPQHF.

This clonotype was observed a few times. This rearrangement joins TRBV10-3 to TRBJ1-4; perhaps TRBD1 as D (5 bases). The CDR3 consists of 15 residues. V was cut by 2 bases and J by 5 bases, with 12 bases left in between. Germline V gene sequence: CDR1 ENHRY, CDR2 SYGVKD. The CDR3 DNA sequence: TGTGCCATCAGTGAGCATGCAGGGAGGAATGAAAAACTGTTTTTT. Its translation is CAISEHAGRNEKLFF.

V gene TRBV21-1 combines with J gene TRBJ2-5; TRBD2 reflects the table's D call only, with no check against the DNA. TRBV21-1 is a documented pseudogene. The CDR3 covers 20 residues. The CDR3 sequence: CASSKGWEAGGLCFGETQYF. CDR3 in DNA: TGTGCCAGCAGCAAAGGGTGGGAAGCGGGGGGGCTGTGTTTCGGAGAGACCCAGTACTTC.

A few counts support this clonotype. The J gene is TRBJ2-7, the V gene TRBV2; D is uncertain. V was trimmed by 7 bases and J by 2 bases, leaving 18 bases between them. Germline V gives CDR1 SNHLY, CDR2 FYNNEI. This CDR3 has 15 residues. CDR3 sequence reads: CASNPDTYSAYEQYF. The CDR3 nucleotides are TGTGCCAGCAACCCCGACACATACTCCGCCTACGAGCAGTACTTC.

The rearrangement uses TRBV29-1 and TRBJ2-5; 7 bases align to TRBD1. This CDR3 is built from 13 residues. Germline-derived CDR1 and CDR2 are SQVTM and ANQGSEA. Trimming cost V 6 bases and J 2 bases; bases outside gene matches: 6. DNA of the CDR3: TGCAGCGTCAAACGGACAGGACAAGAGACCCAGTACTTC. Protein product: CSVKRTGQETQYF.

The chain recombines TRBV7-2 with TRBJ2-3; D is possibly TRBD2 (6 bases). CDR3 size: 15 residues. CDR1 SGHTA and CDR2 FQGNSA come from the germline V gene. V lost 4 bases to trimming and J lost 1 base, with 12 bases between them. CDR3: CASSSPGDRTDTQYF. The CDR3 coding sequence is TGTGCCAGCAGCTCCCCGGGAGACCGCACAGATACGCAGTATTTT.

The chain joins TRBV19 to TRBJ1-2; perhaps TRBD1 as D (6 bases). V was shortened by 5 bases and J by 7 bases, with 11 bases between the two germline ends. CDR3 length equals 12 residues. CDR1 is LNHDA and CDR2 is SQIVND in the germline V gene (reference sequence). The CDR3 nucleotides read TGTGCCAGTAGTCGAACAGGGATTGGCTACACCTTC. It is translated as CASSRTGIGYTF.

The chain recombines TRBV10-2 with TRBJ1-2, with 7 bases fitting TRBD1. The CDR3 loop spans 17 amino acids. Germline loops: CDR1 WSHSY, CDR2 SAAADI. The V gene end was trimmed by 0 bases and the J gene end by 2 bases; junction bases not matched to a gene: 9. CDR3 amino acids: CASSESDQGELNYGYTF. The CDR3 DNA follows: TGCGCCAGCAGTGAGTCGGATCAGGGGGAATTAAACTATGGCTACACCTTC.

This clonotype was seen a handful of times. The chain recombines TRBV24-1 with TRBJ1-1; TRBD1 agrees at 9 bases. The V gene end was trimmed by 7 bases and the J gene end by 10 bases; junction bases not matched to a gene: 9. The CDR3 is 13 residues long. Germline lookup yields CDR1 KGHDR and CDR2 SFDVKD. CDR3 bases: TGTGCCACCAGGAAGAATACAGGGGGCCCAGCTTTCTTT. This sequence encodes CATRKNTGGPAFF.

J is TRBJ2-1 and V is TRBV3-1, with a weak D call TRBD2 (7 bases). The V and J ends lost 2 bases and 4 bases respectively, with 15 bases between them. The CDR3 has 16 residues. The germline V gene encodes CDR1 LGHDT and CDR2 YNNKEL (reference sequence). The CDR3 DNA sequence: TGTGCCAGCAGCCAAAGTGGGGGGGGCCTTTACAATGAGCAGTTCTTC. Encoded protein: CASSQSGGGLYNEQFF.

The chain couples TRBV20-1 to TRBJ2-4, with TRBD2 matching 8 bases. Trimming removed 0 bases from V and 13 bases from J; junction bases left unmatched: 8. Germline assignment: CDR1 DFQATT and CDR2 SNEGSKA (reference sequence). The CDR3 has 13 residues. CDR3 DNA sequence: TGCAGTGCTAGAGATTGGCGGGGGGATGAGCAGTACTTC. Translated, it gives CSARDWRGDEQYF.

CDR3 sequence (DNA): TGCAGTCCCCAGGGAGGGGGCGGTGAGCAGTTCTTC. Protein sequence: CSPQGGGGEQFF. The V call is TRBV20-1, the J call TRBJ2-1, with D possibly being TRBD1 or TRBD2 (7 bases each). Trimming removed 8 bases at V and 9 bases at J, with 17 bases between. Per the germline V gene, CDR1 is DFQATT and CDR2 is SNEGSKA (reference sequence). This CDR3 has 12 amino acids.

The chain carries TRBV5-1 and TRBJ2-5; D perhaps matches TRBD2 (5 bases). Germline loops: CDR1 SGHRS, CDR2 YFSETQ. Between the trimmed V and J ends, which lost 7 bases and 5 bases, there was a span of 18 bases. This CDR3 contains 14 residues. CDR3 in amino acids: CASGPGSRMETQYF. The CDR3 region has the DNA TGCGCCAGCGGTCCGGGATCCAGGATGGAGACCCAGTACTTC.

The rearrangement uses TRBV5-1 and TRBJ2-1; TRBD2 agrees at 8 bases. V dropped 7 bases and J dropped 3; count of bases not matched to a gene: 6. The germline V gene encodes CDR1 SGHRS and CDR2 YFSETQ. The CDR3 loop spans 14 amino acids. The CDR3 DNA reads as TGCGCCAGCGCCGGGGGGGCGGGCTACAATGAGCAGTTCTTC. Translating gives CASAGGAGYNEQFF.

This chain connects TRBV20-1 to TRBJ2-7, with 9 bases that match TRBD2. The DNA end is a closer match to TRBJ2-5, so the J assignment may be wrong. The CDR3 is 14 residues long. Germline loops: CDR1 DFQATT, CDR2 SNEGSKA (reference sequence). CDR3 sequence (DNA): TGCAGTGCTAGAGAGCCTAGCGGGGTTAAGACCCAGTACTTC. Protein: CSAREPSGVKTQYF.

Only a few counts were recorded for this clonotype. J is TRBJ2-6 and V is TRBV9; D is possibly TRBD1 (6 bases). This CDR3 has 16 residues. V was cut by 0 bases and J by 4 bases, with 11 bases left in between. Germline CDR1 SGDLS, CDR2 YYNGEE. CDR3 amino acids: CASSVVPGVGANVLTF. In DNA, the CDR3 is TGTGCCAGCAGCGTAGTCCCAGGGGTGGGGGCCAACGTCCTGACTTTC.

The J gene is TRBJ2-7, the V gene TRBV29-1; 11 bases agree with TRBD1. CDR3 length equals 15 residues. The V segment lost 5 bases and the J segment 7 bases; nucleotides outside the gene matches: 13. Germline V CDR1 and CDR2: SQVTM, ANQGSEA. The CDR3 is CSVSRTGGSYNEQYF. CDR3 DNA: TGCAGCGTTTCTAGGACAGGGGGCTCCTACAATGAGCAGTACTTC.

The CDR3 reads CASSPGQPPQFF. The DNA of the CDR3 is TGCGCCAGCAGCCCGGGACAGCCCCCCCAGTTCTTC. The chain recombines TRBV5-1 with TRBJ2-1; 7 bases align to TRBD1. Germline CDR1 is SGHRS and CDR2 is YFSETQ. V was pared by 4 bases and J by 13 bases, with 8 bases of the junction left unmatched. This CDR3 spans 12 amino acids. The whole variable domain, filled in from reference TRBV5-1 and TRBJ2-1, reads KAGVTQTPRYLIKTRGQQVTLSCSPISGHRSVSWYQQTPGQGLQFLFEYFSETQRNKGNFPGRFSGRQFSNSRSEMNVSTLELGDSALYLCASSPGQPPQFFGPGTRLTVL.

This clonotype has just a few counts. The chain couples TRBV6-1 to TRBJ2-7; D gene uncertain. V was clipped by 5 bases and J by 2 bases, with 10 bases between them. Germline V lookup: CDR1 MNHNS, CDR2 SASEGT. The length of the CDR3 is 13 residues. This CDR3 is CASSPPSPYEQYF. The CDR3 coding sequence is TGTGCCAGCAGTCCCCCCTCTCCCTACGAGCAGTACTTC.

The CDR3 DNA reads as TGTGCCAGCGGGAACTCGATGAACACCGGGGAGCTGTTTTTT. This codes for CASGNSMNTGELFF. The rearrangement joins TRBV2 to TRBJ2-2; D gene uncertain. Germline V gives CDR1 SNHLY, CDR2 FYNNEI. The CDR3 spans 14 residues. Between the trimmed V and J ends, which lost 8 bases and 1 base, there was a span of 11 bases. Full variable domain (remainder filled in from reference TRBV2 and TRBJ2-2): EPEVTQTPSHQVTQMGQEVILRCVPISNHLYFYWYRQILGQKVEFLVSFYNNEISEKSEIFDDQFSVERPDGSNFTLKIRSTKLEDSAMYFCASGNSMNTGELFFGEGSRLTVL.

The chain has TRBV19 and TRBJ2-6, with 7 bases aligning to TRBD1. The CDR3 length is 14 residues. V trimming: 3 bases; J trimming: 4 bases; junction bases outside the gene matches: 0. Germline loops: CDR1 LNHDA, CDR2 SQIVND (reference sequence). The CDR3 spells CASSMTGGANVLTF. In DNA, the CDR3 is TGTGCCAGTAGTATGACAGGGGGGGCCAACGTCCTGACTTTC.

V is TRBV27 and J is TRBJ2-1; D may be TRBD1 or TRBD2 (5 bases each). V shed 4 bases and J shed 6 bases, with 16 bases lying between them. Germline lookup yields CDR1 MNHEY and CDR2 SMNVEV (reference sequence). CDR3 size: 15 residues. The CDR3 loop is CASSSYPRGVNEQFF. The CDR3 DNA reads as TGTGCCAGCAGTTCCTACCCGAGAGGGGTCAATGAGCAGTTCTTC.

This clonotype was picked up a small number of times. The chain links TRBV7-2 to TRBJ2-2; D not certain. Per the germline V gene, CDR1 is SGHTA and CDR2 is FQGNSA. The CDR3 contains 14 residues. The V and J ends lost 6 bases and 1 base respectively, with 9 bases between them. CDR3 region: CASRFRQNTGELFF. As DNA, the CDR3 is TGTGCCAGCAGGTTCCGACAGAACACCGGGGAGCTGTTTTTT.